The clone carrying this T cell receptor (beta chain) was observed a few times. Trimming removed 0 bases at V and 2 bases at J, with 11 bases between. This CDR3 is 15 amino acids long. Germline-derived CDR1 and CDR2 are SGHTA and FQGTGA. Only in-frame clones appear in the TCRdb table, and some are missing; sequencing was by immunoSEQ multiplex PCR. The data show roughly 93,000 clones, roughly 90% seen once. The sample belongs to a study of T cell changes during pregnancy in multiple sclerosis. The starting material was peripheral blood, obtained before pregnancy. The chain recombines TRBV7-3 with TRBJ2-7; weak D call: TRBD2 (5 bases). The receptor was isolated from a female donor with multiple sclerosis, enrolled in a pregnancy study. CDR3 protein: CASSLTPDSAYEQYF. The CDR3, as DNA: TGTGCCAGCAGCTTAACCCCGGACTCAGCCTACGAGCAGTACTTC.